This passage covers 28 T cell receptor beta chains from one sample sequenced in a study of OX40 agonist ivuxolimab in advanced cancers. The repertoire was sequenced with immunoSEQ multiplex PCR; TCRdb's copy has only in-frame clones and lacks some. The sample contains 15,000 to 20,000 clones, nearly 75% of which appear only once. Sequences were derived from CD4+ or CD8+ T cells sorted from blood, sampled in a trial of the OX40 agonist ivuxolimab. These receptors originate from an adult with an advanced solid tumor such as melanoma, head and neck, liver or kidney cancer.

CDR3 nucleotides: TGTGCCAGCAGCCCAGCGGGGGGTAGCACAGATACGCAGTATTTT. Its translation is CASSPAGGSTDTQYF. This sequence joins TRBV7-9 and TRBJ2-3; 9 nucleotides agree with TRBD2. CDR3 length equals 15 residues. V lost 5 bases to trimming and J lost 0 bases; unmatched junction nucleotides: 3. Germline lookup yields CDR1 SEHNR and CDR2 FQNEAQ (reference sequence).

V and J are TRBV9 and TRBJ2-5, with 9 bases lining up with TRBD1. The tail of the sequence fits TRBJ2-7 better, so the J call may be wrong. This CDR3 spans 14 amino acids. From germline, CDR1 is SGDLS and CDR2 YYNGEE. The CDR3 spells CASTPGQGPYEQYF. Written as DNA, the CDR3 is TGTGCCAGCACCCCGGGACAGGGTCCCTACGAGCAGTACTTC.

CDR3 region: CASSWDSQGTQYF. The CDR3 coding sequence is TGTGCCAGCAGCTGGGACAGTCAGGGGACCCAGTACTTC. This chain links TRBV7-9 with TRBJ2-5, with TRBD1 matching 7 bases. Germline V lookup: CDR1 SEHNR, CDR2 FQNEAQ (reference sequence). V was clipped by 4 bases and J by 7 bases; unmatched bases: 6. This CDR3 spans 13 amino acids. Based on the CDR3 plus reference TRBV7-9 and TRBJ2-5, the full variable domain is DTGVSQNPRHKITKRGQNVTFRCDPISEHNRLYWYRQTLGQGPEFLTYFQNEAQLEKSRLLSDRFSAERPKGSFSTLEIQRTEQGDSAMYLCASSWDSQGTQYFGPGTRLLVL.

The chain recombines TRBV27 with TRBJ1-2, with 10 nucleotides matching TRBD1. Germline values: CDR1 MNHEY, CDR2 SMNVEV (reference sequence). V trimming: 5 bases; J trimming: 8 bases; junction bases outside the gene matches: 8. This CDR3 spans 14 amino acids. The chain's CDR3 is CASSPGTGEYGYTF. For the CDR3, the DNA is TGTGCCAGCAGTCCCGGGACAGGGGAATACGGCTACACCTTC.

J is TRBJ2-2 and V is TRBV27; D not resolved. With 2 bases removed from V and 5 bases from J, the gap between germline ends came to 12 bases. CDR1 MNHEY and CDR2 SMNVEV come from the germline V gene (reference sequence). This CDR3 is built from 15 residues. Written as DNA, the CDR3 is TGTGCCAGCAGTTTAATTCCCCTGAAGACCGGGGAGCTGTTTTTT. Amino acid sequence: CASSLIPLKTGELFF.

This clone is categorized as medium-sized. The gene calls are TRBV6-7 and TRBJ1-5, with D uncertain. TRBV6-7 is classed as an ORF, of uncertain function. The CDR3 is 15 residues long. V gave up 9 bases and J gave up 0 bases, with 15 bases separating them. The CDR3 DNA follows: TGTGCCAGTAGGGTTCATGGGGATAGCAATCAGCCCCAGCATTTT. Amino acids: CASRVHGDSNQPQHF.

The chain employs TRBV9 and TRBJ2-5; D gene uncertain. CDR1 is SGDLS and CDR2 is YYNGEE in the germline V gene. V lost 6 bases to trimming and J lost 5 bases, with 23 bases between them. The CDR3 consists of 16 residues. CDR3 in DNA: TGTGCCAGCACCACCCCCGCGAGGCGCGGTGGGGAGACCCAGTACTTC. Protein: CASTTPARRGGETQYF.

The chain uses TRBV7-9 and TRBJ2-5; 7 bases agree with TRBD1. This CDR3 is built from 16 residues. In germline, CDR1 is SEHNR, CDR2 FQNEAQ (reference sequence). The V gene end was trimmed by 1 base and the J gene end by 2 bases; junction bases not matched to a gene: 7. The CDR3 region is CASSLEPGQRQETQYF. DNA for the CDR3: TGTGCCAGCAGCTTAGAGCCGGGACAGAGACAAGAGACCCAGTACTTC.

J is TRBJ2-2 and V is TRBV29-1; D gene unclear. The length of the CDR3 is 12 residues. Between the trimmed V and J ends, which lost 6 bases and 6 bases, there was a span of 11 bases. Per germline, CDR1 SQVTM and CDR2 ANQGSEA. Written as DNA, the CDR3 is TGCAGCGTCGAGAAGTGGGCCGGGGAGCTGTTTTTT. Translation gives CSVEKWAGELFF.

The gene calls are TRBV29-1 and TRBJ1-1, with D perhaps matching TRBD1 (5 bases). V was trimmed by 6 bases and J by 2 bases, leaving 7 bases between them. The length of the CDR3 is 11 residues. Germline CDR1 is SQVTM and CDR2 is ANQGSEA. Here the CDR3 DNA reads TGCAGCGTCGACAGCAACACTGAAGCTTTCTTT. Protein sequence: CSVDSNTEAFF. Full variable domain (remainder filled in from reference TRBV29-1 and TRBJ1-1): SAVISQKPSRDICQRGTSLTIQCQVDSQVTMMFWYRQQPGQSLTLIATANQGSEATYESGFVIDKFPISRPNLTFSTLTVSNMSPEDSSIYLCSVDSNTEAFFGQGTRLTVV.

This chain joins TRBV19 and TRBJ2-5; 8 bases align to TRBD1. The CDR3 extends over 14 amino acids. Germline-derived CDR1 and CDR2 are LNHDA and SQIVND (reference sequence). V lost 5 bases to trimming and J lost 5 bases; unmatched junction nucleotides: 7. CDR3 loop: CASSPVDRGETQYF. The CDR3 DNA follows: TGTGCCAGTAGTCCCGTCGACAGGGGCGAGACCCAGTACTTC.

The chain has TRBV7-8 and TRBJ2-1; D is uncertain. This CDR3 is 13 amino acids long. Germline CDR1 is SGHVS and CDR2 is FQNEAQ. The V end lost 1 base, the J end lost 4 bases, and 5 bases lay between the germline ends. CDR3 sequence reads: CASSLVNYNEQFF. The CDR3 DNA is TGTGCCAGCAGCTTAGTAAATTACAATGAGCAGTTCTTC.

The CDR3 here is CASTTRARKDTIYSGNTIYF. The CDR3 nucleotides are TGTGCTAGTACCACACGGGCCCGGAAAGACACCATCTACTCTGGAAACACCATATATTTT. This chain links TRBV12-5 with TRBJ1-3; no clear D gene. CDR1 and CDR2 from the germline V gene are LGHNT and FRNRAP. V was shortened by 8 bases and J by 0 bases, with 29 bases between the two germline ends. The CDR3 length is 20 residues.

This clone has more than one count but fewer than ten. J is TRBJ2-6 and V is TRBV10-2; 7 bases agree with TRBD1. The ends lost 7 bases at V and 0 bases at J; junction bases unmatched: 9. This CDR3 spans 17 amino acids. Germline CDR1 WSHSY, CDR2 SAAADI. The CDR3 here is CASIGTASTSGANVLTF. The CDR3 nucleotides are TGCGCCAGCATTGGGACAGCCTCGACCTCTGGGGCCAACGTCCTGACTTTC.

The chain links TRBV6-1 to TRBJ1-3; no firm D call. V was shortened by 3 bases and J by 0 bases, with 6 bases between the two germline ends. This CDR3 has 14 residues. The germline V gene has CDR1 MNHNS and CDR2 SASEGT. CDR3 sequence (DNA): TGTGCCAGCAGTGACGGGATCTCTGGAAACACCATATATTTT. This codes for CASSDGISGNTIYF.

The rearrangement uses TRBV6-4 and TRBJ2-1; tentative D call: TRBD1 (6 bases). CDR3 length: 13 amino acids. Germline-derived CDR1 and CDR2 are MRHNA and SNTAGT. V lost 4 bases to trimming and J lost 8 bases, with 12 bases between them. The CDR3 is CASSGTDSHEQFF. CDR3 sequence (DNA): TGTGCCAGCAGTGGGACGGACAGTCATGAGCAGTTCTTC.

In this sample, this clone turned up a few times. This rearrangement joins TRBV27 to TRBJ2-1; no clear D gene. V lost 2 bases, J lost 9 bases, and 11 bases lay in between. The CDR3 has 13 residues. CDR1 MNHEY and CDR2 SMNVEV come from the germline V gene (reference sequence). CDR3 loop: CASSLAVTGEQFF. The CDR3 DNA reads as TGTGCCAGCAGTTTAGCGGTGACCGGTGAGCAGTTCTTC.

This chain uses TRBV4-3 with TRBJ1-1; 9 bases map to TRBD1. The germline gives CDR1 LGHNA, CDR2 YSLEER. CDR3 length: 15 residues. J lost 5 bases, V lost 1 base, and 5 bases had no gene match. The CDR3 sequence is CASSQGGGQGTEAFF. The CDR3 region has the DNA TGCGCCAGCAGCCAAGGGGGGGGACAGGGAACTGAAGCTTTCTTT.

A few counts support this clone. The CDR3 reads CASSVIAGRIGNTIYF. In nucleotides, the CDR3 is TGTGCCAGTAGTGTGATTGCGGGGCGCATTGGAAACACCATATATTTT. The rearrangement links TRBV19 to TRBJ1-3, with D maybe TRBD1 (5 bases). The germline V gene encodes CDR1 LNHDA and CDR2 SQIVND (reference sequence). The CDR3 contains 16 residues. Trimming left V 5 bases short and J 3 bases short, with 17 bases between.

This chain connects TRBV19 to TRBJ2-1; 8 nucleotides align to TRBD2. After removal of 2 bases from V and 8 bases from J, the junction contained 8 bases not matched to a gene. Germline V gene sequence: CDR1 LNHDA, CDR2 SQIVND (reference sequence). The CDR3 length is 15 residues. CDR3 protein: CASSIIGSGKYEQFF. Here the CDR3 DNA reads TGTGCCAGTAGTATAATAGGTAGCGGGAAGTATGAGCAGTTCTTC.

This clone was observed a handful of times. V gene TRBV7-3 combines with J gene TRBJ2-2; possible D gene TRBD2, 5 bases. CDR1 is SGHTA, CDR2 FQGTGA, per germline. The V and J ends lost 5 bases and 5 bases respectively, with 12 bases between them. This CDR3 comprises 14 residues. The CDR3 sequence is CASSPSGGTGELFF. CDR3 nucleotide sequence: TGTGCCAGCAGCCCCAGCGGCGGAACCGGGGAGCTGTTTTTT.

This chain joins TRBV5-1 and TRBJ2-5; D remains ambiguous. The length of the CDR3 is 14 residues. The V end was cut by 1 base, the J end by 0 bases, with 7 bases between. The germline V gene encodes CDR1 SGHRS and CDR2 YFSETQ. This chain's CDR3 is CASSLFGDQETQYF. DNA for the CDR3: TGCGCCAGCAGCTTGTTTGGGGACCAAGAGACCCAGTACTTC.

This clone has a single count. This rearrangement joins TRBV7-9 to TRBJ2-3; TRBD2 matches at 7 bases. Germline V CDR1 and CDR2: SEHNR, FQNEAQ (reference sequence). After removal of 8 bases from V and 0 bases from J, the junction contained 8 bases not matched to a gene. The CDR3 runs 15 residues. The CDR3 spells CASQPSGISTDTQYF. Here the CDR3 DNA reads TGTGCCAGCCAGCCTAGCGGAATAAGCACAGATACGCAGTATTTT. Looking up the rest from reference TRBV7-9 and TRBJ2-3 gives the full variable domain: DTGVSQNPRHKITKRGQNVTFRCDPISEHNRLYWYRQTLGQGPEFLTYFQNEAQLEKSRLLSDRFSAERPKGSFSTLEIQRTEQGDSAMYLCASQPSGISTDTQYFGPGTRLTVL.

V usage is TRBV7-9 and J usage is TRBJ2-7, with no clear D. The V end lost 1 base, the J end lost 2 bases, and 3 bases lay between the germline ends. CDR1 and CDR2 (germline): SEHNR, FQNEAQ (reference sequence). The CDR3 extends over 12 amino acids. CDR3 sequence reads: CASSLGTYEQYF. Here the CDR3 DNA reads TGTGCCAGCAGCTTAGGTACCTACGAGCAGTACTTC.

This chain connects TRBV7-2 to TRBJ2-3; D may be TRBD1 (5 bases). In germline, CDR1 is SGHTA, CDR2 FQGNSA. The CDR3 length is 16 residues. V was trimmed by 2 bases and J by 2 bases, leaving 14 bases between them. The CDR3 region is CASSLIAGHFTDTQYF. CDR3 coding DNA: TGTGCCAGCAGCTTAATTGCCGGACATTTCACAGATACGCAGTATTTT.

The CDR3 DNA sequence: TGTGCCAGCAGTTTAGGGGCGGGGGTGGTGAGGGAGACCCAGTACTTC. Its translation: CASSLGAGVVRETQYF. The genes are TRBV27 and TRBJ2-5, with TRBD2 identical over 7 bases. CDR3 length: 16 residues. The germline gives CDR1 MNHEY, CDR2 SMNVEV (reference sequence). The ends lost 2 bases at V and 5 bases at J; junction bases unmatched: 11.

This rearrangement joins TRBV11-3 to TRBJ2-1; no firm D call. The germline gives CDR1 SGHNT, CDR2 YENEEA. The germline V and J ends were trimmed by 8 bases and 5 bases, with 13 bases remaining between them. This CDR3 comprises 13 residues. The CDR3 here is CASRSIPHNEQFF. The DNA of the CDR3 is TGTGCCAGCCGTAGTATTCCACACAATGAGCAGTTCTTC.

J is TRBJ1-5 and V is TRBV6-5; D remains ambiguous. The CDR3 consists of 13 residues. V was clipped by 0 bases and J by 6 bases, with 6 bases between them. Germline V gene data show CDR1 as MNHEY and CDR2 as SVGAGI. CDR3: CASSYSPGQPQHF. The CDR3 nucleotides read TGTGCCAGCAGTTACTCCCCCGGTCAGCCCCAGCATTTT.